This T cell receptor (beta chain) was profiled in a study of T cells of healthy individuals. This clonotype was seen a handful of times. TCRdb re-analysed the 5' RACE reads in MiXCR, keeping a single row per CDR3 protein. The sample holds 40,000 to 65,000 distinct CDR3 sequences; roughly 14% are singletons and the top ten take about 16%. After removal of 0 bases from V and 1 base from J, the junction contained 2 bases not matched to a gene. Germline CDR1 reads SGDLS; CDR2 reads YYNGEE. CDR3 size: 17 residues. The rearrangement uses TRBV9 and TRBJ2-3; 13 bases are shared with TRBD2. The TCR comes from a human donor in good health. As DNA, the CDR3 is TGTGCCAGCAGCGTAGGACTAGCGGGGGGACGCACAGATACGCAGTATTTT. It specifies CASSVGLAGGRTDTQYF.